The 20 T cell receptor beta chains below all came from one sample that was sequenced in a study of response to subunit inactivated influenza vaccine. TCRdb recomputed calls from the RT-PCR reads with MiXCR, one row per CDR3 protein. The table has more than 450,000 distinct CDR3 sequences, approximately 12% seen once. The sample here was PBMCs from blood, taken on the day of vaccination. Source of these receptors: a man aged 50 or older who received an inactivated influenza vaccine.

This clonotype was counted a few times. This chain links TRBV28 with TRBJ2-7, with 10 bases fitting TRBD2. CDR1 MDHEN and CDR2 SYDVKM come from the germline V gene. The ends lost 10 bases at V and 3 bases at J; junction bases unmatched: 15. The CDR3 sequence is 16 residues long. The CDR3 region is CAINKVAGGLIYEQYF. The CDR3 DNA sequence: TGTGCCATCAATAAGGTAGCGGGGGGCCTTATCTACGAGCAGTACTTC.

This clonotype was observed a few times. J is TRBJ2-5 and V is TRBV7-2; perhaps D is TRBD1 or TRBD2 (6 bases each). CDR1 and CDR2 from the germline V gene are SGHTA and FQGNSA. The CDR3 contains 14 residues. The V end lost 7 bases, the J end lost 4 bases, and 16 bases lay between the germline ends. CDR3 DNA: TGTGCCAGCAACCCCCGAGGGGGGTCAGAGACCCAGTACTTC. This encodes CASNPRGGSETQYF.

In DNA, the CDR3 is TGCAGTGCTAGGGCCTGGACTAGCGGGAGGTCAGCCTGGGAGCTGTTTTTT. This codes for CSARAWTSGRSAWELFF. This rearrangement joins TRBV20-1 to TRBJ2-2; 14 bases line up with TRBD2. Germline lookup yields CDR1 DFQATT and CDR2 SNEGSKA (reference sequence). J gave up 9 bases and V 3 bases, and 12 bases lay outside the gene matches. This CDR3 comprises 17 residues.

This clonotype was seen more than once but under ten times. This chain links TRBV6-6 with TRBJ2-3, with 7 bases aligning to TRBD1. Per the germline V gene, CDR1 is MNHNY and CDR2 is SVGAGI (reference sequence). V was pared by 6 bases and J by 5 bases, with 2 bases of the junction left unmatched. There are 12 residues in the CDR3. CDR3 loop: CASRDRVDTQYF. Written as DNA, the CDR3 is TGTGCCAGCAGAGACAGGGTAGATACGCAGTATTTT.

V and J are TRBV28 and TRBJ2-5; TRBD2 aligns across 9 bases. CDR3 length: 16 amino acids. CDR1 is MDHEN and CDR2 is SYDVKM in the germline V gene. With 3 bases clipped from V and 4 bases from J, the junction kept 9 bases outside the gene matches. CDR3 region: CASSFPISGSLETQYF. The CDR3 DNA is TGTGCCAGCAGTTTCCCAATTAGCGGGAGTTTAGAGACCCAGTACTTC.

This clonotype was seen a handful of times. This chain uses TRBV10-3 with TRBJ2-6; D gene uncertain. CDR1 is ENHRY, CDR2 SYGVKD, per germline. The CDR3 spans 16 residues. Trimming took off 4 bases at V and 0 bases at J, with 10 bases between the two ends. The CDR3 sequence: CAISGIASSGANVLTF. CDR3 sequence (DNA): TGTGCCATCAGTGGGATCGCGAGCTCTGGGGCCAACGTCCTGACTTTC.

V is TRBV29-1 and J is TRBJ2-3; D gene unclear. The V gene lost 4 bases and the J gene lost 4 bases, with 6 bases spanning the gap. The CDR3 covers 11 residues. The germline CDR1 and CDR2 sequences are SQVTM and ANQGSEA. DNA for the CDR3: TGCAGCGTTGGGCGGTCAGATACGCAGTATTTT. It yields the protein CSVGRSDTQYF.

This clonotype was counted at least ten times. The J gene is TRBJ2-1, the V gene TRBV6-1; 8 bases line up with TRBD2. Germline-derived CDR1 and CDR2 are MNHNS and SASEGT. V was pared by 6 bases and J by 6 bases, with 13 bases of the junction left unmatched. CDR3 length equals 16 residues. CDR3 in DNA: TGTGCCAGCAGCAGAAACGAACTAGCGGAGCTCAATGAGCAGTTCTTC. Translated: CASSRNELAELNEQFF.

The V and J genes are TRBV28 and TRBJ2-7; TRBD1 matches at 8 bases. Trimming at V came to 6 bases and at J to 0 bases, leaving 7 bases not matched to a gene. CDR1 is MDHEN, CDR2 SYDVKM, per germline. This CDR3 is 15 amino acids long. CDR3 nucleotides: TGTGCCAGCAGCTCGGGACAGGCCACCTCCTACGAGCAGTACTTC. This gives the protein CASSSGQATSYEQYF.

Points on this clonotype: A read error may account for a junction end that differs from germline. The chain carries TRBV6-5 and TRBJ2-2; perhaps D is TRBD1 or TRBD2 (5 bases each). This CDR3 has 14 residues. Germline loops: CDR1 MNHEY, CDR2 SVGAGI. In nucleotides, the CDR3 is TGTGCCAGCGGTTACTCGAGGGGCACCGGGGAGCTGTTTTTT. Amino acids: CASGYSRGTGELFF.

The chain combines TRBV9 with TRBJ2-2; 14 positions match TRBD2. Germline values: CDR1 SGDLS, CDR2 YYNGEE. The V and J ends lost 0 bases and 4 bases, in that order; junction bases with no gene match: 8. CDR3 length equals 19 residues. The chain's CDR3 is CASSVAATSGGAPTGELFF. CDR3 bases: TGTGCCAGCAGCGTAGCCGCGACTAGCGGGGGGGCCCCCACCGGGGAGCTGTTTTTT. The full variable domain, rest sourced from reference TRBV9 and TRBJ2-2, is DSGVTQTPKHLITATGQRVTLRCSPRSGDLSVYWYQQSLDQGLQFLIQYYNGEERAKGNILERFSAQQFPDLHSELNLSSLELGDSALYFCASSVAATSGGAPTGELFFGEGSRLTVL.

In this sample, this clonotype turned up a few times. The V gene is TRBV28, the J gene TRBJ2-3; 7 nucleotides agree with TRBD2. The junction had 7 bases not matched to a gene; V was cut back by 6 bases and J by 4 bases. This CDR3 region has 14 residues. Germline loops: CDR1 MDHEN, CDR2 SYDVKM. The CDR3 DNA reads TGTGCCAGCAGCCTGACTAGCCCCGCAGATACGCAGTATTTT. Protein: CASSLTSPADTQYF.

This clonotype has at least ten counts. The V call is TRBV4-3, the J call TRBJ2-4; D unresolved. The length of the CDR3 is 16 residues. CDR1 and CDR2 from the germline V gene are LGHNA and YSLEER. The V gene lost 0 bases and the J gene lost 1 base, with 10 bases spanning the gap. DNA of the CDR3: TGCGCCAGCAGCCAAGAAGTAGCCAGGGCCAAAAACATTCAGTACTTC. Its translation is CASSQEVARAKNIQYF.

Ten or more counts support this clonotype. At one boundary the junction diverges from the germline segment, which might be a read error. V gene TRBV7-7 combines with J gene TRBJ2-4; 7 positions agree with TRBD1. This CDR3 has 16 residues. Germline V gene sequence: CDR1 SSHAT, CDR2 FNYEAQ (reference sequence). The CDR3 sequence is CASSPQTGKAKNIQYF. DNA for the CDR3: TGTGCTAGCAGCCCTCAGACAGGGAAAGCCAAAAACATTCAGTACTTC.

This clonotype occurred a few times. This rearrangement joins TRBV20-1 to TRBJ2-7, with D perhaps matching TRBD1 (5 bases). The length of the CDR3 is 14 residues. Trimming cost V 1 base and J 5 bases, with 15 bases left between them. Germline CDR1 reads DFQATT; CDR2 reads SNEGSKA (reference sequence). CDR3 amino acids: CSARGQGGIHEQYF. In DNA form, the CDR3 reads TGCAGTGCTAGAGGGCAGGGTGGAATCCACGAGCAGTACTTC.

This chain joins TRBV14 and TRBJ1-3; D remains unclear. Germline values: CDR1 SGHDN, CDR2 FVKESK. This CDR3 spans 16 amino acids. V lost 1 base and J lost 0, with 10 bases in between. CDR3 sequence (DNA): TGTGCCAGCAGCCAAGCTTTCCCCAGCTCTGGAAACACCATATATTTT. It encodes CASSQAFPSSGNTIYF.

This clonotype was seen a few times. The J gene is TRBJ2-7, the V gene TRBV6-5, with TRBD2 matching 13 bases. V was clipped by 0 bases and J by 4 bases; unmatched bases: 12. The CDR3 extends over 19 amino acids. From germline, CDR1 is MNHEY and CDR2 SVGAGI. The CDR3 DNA is TGTGCCAGCAGTTACTCGTTCGACCTCGGACTAGCGGGAGCATACGAGCAGTACTTC. Amino acids: CASSYSFDLGLAGAYEQYF.

CDR3 residues: CASRQRGNYEQYF. The CDR3 DNA follows: TGTGCCAGCAGGCAGCGGGGGAACTACGAGCAGTACTTC. V and J are TRBV28 and TRBJ2-7; TRBD2 aligns across 8 bases. V shed 6 bases, J shed 3 bases, and the junction held 4 bases outside the gene matches. From germline, CDR1 is MDHEN and CDR2 SYDVKM. This CDR3 contains 13 residues.

This clonotype turned up a few times. The gene calls are TRBV7-2 and TRBJ2-7, with TRBD1 as a possible D gene (5 bases). CDR1 SGHTA and CDR2 FQGNSA come from the germline V gene. The V end lost 1 base, the J end lost 7 bases, and 17 bases lay between the germline ends. The CDR3 runs 15 residues. CDR3 amino acids: CASSLGTPAQGEQYF. In nucleotides, the CDR3 is TGTGCCAGCAGCTTAGGTACTCCCGCCCAGGGAGAGCAGTACTTC.

This chain links TRBV20-1 with TRBJ2-1; TRBD2 is a possible D gene (6 bases). V lost 6 bases and J 0 bases, leaving 24 bases between the germline ends. CDR1 DFQATT and CDR2 SNEGSKA come from the germline V gene (reference sequence). This CDR3 comprises 18 residues. DNA for the CDR3: TGCAGTGCGCCGACGGGGGTGCAAGCGGGTCACTCCTACAATGAGCAGTTCTTC. The encoded protein is CSAPTGVQAGHSYNEQFF.